This T cell receptor beta chain was sequenced for a study of blood T cell repertoires in COVID-19. The table came from immunoSEQ multiplex PCR; TCRdb's copy has only in-frame clones and leaves some out. This sample has approximately 270,000 clones; around 88% occur once, and the top ten carry 1.2% to 1.5%. The V gene end was trimmed by 1 base and the J gene end by 4 bases; junction bases not matched to a gene: 4. The CDR3 consists of 17 residues. Germline V lookup: CDR1 SGHTA, CDR2 FQGNSA. The sequence came from a man older than 75 with acute or convalescent COVID-19. V is TRBV7-2 and J is TRBJ2-1; 13 nucleotides match TRBD2. Sequenced sample: peripheral blood. CDR3 residues: CASSLVGTSGAYNEQFF. DNA of the CDR3: TGTGCCAGCAGCTTAGTAGGGACTAGCGGGGCTTACAATGAGCAGTTCTTC.